These 28 T cell receptor beta chains were sequenced from one sample in a study of OX40 agonist ivuxolimab in advanced cancers. The data were produced by immunoSEQ multiplex PCR, yet TCRdb's version contains in-frame clones alone and is incomplete. Counted here are about 59,000 clones, 75% to 90% occurring once; the ten biggest clones make up around 0.35%. The material was CD4+ or CD8+ T cells sorted from blood, obtained in a trial of the OX40 agonist ivuxolimab. Receptors originate from an adult with an advanced solid tumor such as melanoma, head and neck, liver or kidney cancer.

V usage is TRBV18 and J usage is TRBJ2-7; the D gene could be TRBD1 or TRBD2 (6 bases each). The CDR3 is 14 residues long. Trimming shortened V by 5 bases and J by 2 bases, and 13 bases separated the two germline ends. Germline loops: CDR1 KGHSH, CDR2 LQKENI. This chain's CDR3 is CASSSGAQTYEQYF. CDR3 nucleotide sequence: TGTGCCAGCTCATCGGGGGCCCAAACCTACGAGCAGTACTTC.

This chain connects TRBV19 to TRBJ1-2, with D unclear. CDR3 size: 13 residues. Germline V gives CDR1 LNHDA, CDR2 SQIVND (reference sequence). The ends were cut back, 3 bases at V and 3 bases at J, with 8 bases in the middle. CDR3 bases: TGTGCCAGTAGTATCAACCAGGACTATGGCTACACCTTC. It encodes CASSINQDYGYTF.

This clone is a singleton in its sample. J is TRBJ1-1 and V is TRBV7-8; D is possibly TRBD1 (6 bases). Germline V CDR1 and CDR2: SGHVS, FQNEAQ. V shed 2 bases and J shed 0 bases, with 13 bases lying between them. The CDR3 runs 16 residues. CDR3 region: CASSLNRGAMNTEAFF. DNA for the CDR3: TGTGCCAGCAGCTTAAATAGGGGGGCGATGAACACTGAAGCTTTCTTT.

The genes are TRBV28 and TRBJ2-7; 8 nucleotides align to TRBD1. Germline V CDR1 and CDR2: MDHEN, SYDVKM. This CDR3 comprises 13 residues. J lost 3 bases, V lost 7 bases, and 5 bases had no gene match. The CDR3 coding sequence is TGTGCCAGCAACAACAGGGGGGTCTACGAGCAGTACTTC. Protein product: CASNNRGVYEQYF.

The J gene is TRBJ2-7, the V gene TRBV4-3, with 7 bases aligning to TRBD1. V shed 0 bases and J 2 bases; nucleotides not matched to a gene: 4. There are 15 residues in the CDR3. Germline V gene data show CDR1 as LGHNA and CDR2 as YSLEER. The DNA of the CDR3 is TGCGCCAGCAGCCAAGAGAACAGGGGAACCTACGAGCAGTACTTC. Its protein product is CASSQENRGTYEQYF.

The rearrangement uses TRBV5-1 and TRBJ2-2; D is unresolved. V lost 1 base and J 2 bases, leaving 12 bases between the germline ends. This CDR3 region has 16 residues. Germline loops: CDR1 SGHRS, CDR2 YFSETQ. CDR3 nucleotide sequence: TGCGCCAGCAGCTTGCTAGTGGGATCTAACACCGGGGAGCTGTTTTTT. This sequence encodes CASSLLVGSNTGELFF.

This sequence joins TRBV4-1 and TRBJ1-3; 7 bases fit TRBD1. Trimming at V came to 3 bases and at J to 8 bases, leaving 13 bases not matched to a gene. The CDR3 extends over 16 amino acids. Per germline, CDR1 MGHRA and CDR2 YSYEKL. The CDR3 DNA sequence: TGCGCCAGCAGCCAGCCTCGACAGGGCGGAGGCCACACCATATATTTT. Amino acids: CASSQPRQGGGHTIYF.

The V gene is TRBV18, the J gene TRBJ2-7; 8 bases line up with TRBD2. J lost 10 bases, V lost 3 bases, and 8 bases had no gene match. CDR1 is KGHSH and CDR2 is LQKENI in the germline V gene. This CDR3 contains 13 residues. CDR3 sequence (DNA): TGTGCCAGCTCACCCCCGGGAGGGGCTCCCCAGTACTTC. Translated, it gives CASSPPGGAPQYF.

The V and J genes are TRBV5-1 and TRBJ2-2, with unresolved D. V was pared by 2 bases and J by 4 bases, with 12 bases between. The germline V gene has CDR1 SGHRS and CDR2 YFSETQ. The CDR3 length is 15 residues. CDR3 loop: CASSLTSHGTGELFF. In nucleotides, the CDR3 is TGCGCCAGCAGCTTAACCTCCCATGGCACCGGGGAGCTGTTTTTT.

This chain links TRBV5-8 with TRBJ2-1, with TRBD2 identical over 8 bases. Germline values: CDR1 SGHTS, CDR2 YDEGEE. This CDR3 is built from 15 residues. V lost 5 bases and J lost 7; bases outside the gene matches: 11. The CDR3 DNA reads as TGTGCCAGCAGATCGTGGTTAGCGGGGTATAATGAGCAGTTCTTC. Amino acid sequence: CASRSWLAGYNEQFF.

The V gene is TRBV13, the J gene TRBJ1-5; D is possibly TRBD1 (6 bases). The CDR3 covers 15 residues. Germline CDR1 reads PRHDT; CDR2 reads FYEKMQ (reference sequence). Trimming stripped 5 bases from V and 6 bases from J, with 17 bases between. CDR3 sequence (DNA): TGTGCCAGCAGCGGAAGGACAGACCCGGGTCAGCCCCAGCATTTT. Its protein is CASSGRTDPGQPQHF.

The chain uses TRBV2 and TRBJ1-5; 9 bases agree with TRBD1. This CDR3 has 14 amino acids. Germline V gene sequence: CDR1 SNHLY, CDR2 FYNNEI. Trimming cost V 6 bases and J 4 bases; bases outside gene matches: 4. The CDR3 spells CASRPGTGNQPQHF. DNA of the CDR3: TGTGCCAGCAGGCCCGGGACAGGGAATCAGCCCCAGCATTTT.

The CDR3 here is CASSLVGGRAVTGELFF. The CDR3 coding sequence is TGTGCCAGCAGCTTAGTGGGCGGGAGGGCGGTGACCGGGGAGCTGTTTTTT. The chain is built from TRBV7-2 and TRBJ2-2, with 9 positions matching TRBD2. From germline, CDR1 is SGHTA and CDR2 FQGNSA. J lost 5 bases, V lost 1 base, and 8 bases had no gene match. This CDR3 has 17 amino acids. Using reference TRBV7-2 and TRBJ2-2 for the parts outside the CDR3, the full variable domain is GAGVSQSPSNKVTEKGKDVELRCDPISGHTALYWYRQSLGQGLEFLIYFQGNSAPDKSGLPSDRFSAERTGGSVSTLTIQRTQQEDSAVYLCASSLVGGRAVTGELFFGEGSRLTVL.

This clone has only one observation. The chain combines TRBV11-2 with TRBJ2-1; 12 bases are shared with TRBD2. CDR3 length equals 15 residues. Germline trimming cut 2 bases from V and 10 bases from J; bases unmatched to any gene: 6. Germline V gene lookup returns CDR1 SGHAT and CDR2 FQNNGV. This CDR3 reads CASSLIPSGREEQFF. CDR3 nucleotide sequence: TGTGCCAGCAGCTTAATTCCTAGCGGGAGGGAAGAGCAGTTCTTC. The full variable domain, rest sourced from reference TRBV11-2 and TRBJ2-1, is EAGVAQSPRYKIIEKRQSVAFWCNPISGHATLYWYQQILGQGPKLLIQFQNNGVVDDSQLPKDRFSAERLKGVDSTLKIQPAKLEDSAVYLCASSLIPSGREEQFFGPGTRLTVL.

V and J are TRBV10-3 and TRBJ2-2; D remains ambiguous. This CDR3 is 13 amino acids long. Germline V gene lookup returns CDR1 ENHRY and CDR2 SYGVKD. Trimming removed 6 bases at V and 2 bases at J, with 7 bases between. In nucleotides, the CDR3 is TGTGCCATCAGCGCTTTTAACACCGGGGAGCTGTTTTTT. Its protein is CAISAFNTGELFF.

The chain employs TRBV9 and TRBJ2-5; 10 positions match TRBD2. CDR1 SGDLS and CDR2 YYNGEE come from the germline V gene. V lost 0 bases to trimming and J lost 3 bases; unmatched junction nucleotides: 8. The CDR3 length is 17 residues. CDR3 sequence: CASSVGPAGGREETQYF. The CDR3 nucleotides are TGTGCCAGCAGCGTAGGCCCAGCGGGGGGGCGGGAAGAGACCCAGTACTTC.

V and J are TRBV5-4 and TRBJ2-7; D possibly corresponds to TRBD1 (6 bases). Germline V gives CDR1 SGHNT, CDR2 YYREEE (reference sequence). Trimming left V 4 bases short and J 2 bases short, with 10 bases between. The CDR3 sequence is 13 residues long. Here the CDR3 DNA reads TGTGCCAGCAGCAACCGACAGGCCTACGAGCAGTACTTC. Translated: CASSNRQAYEQYF.

V and J are TRBV7-9 and TRBJ2-5; D possibly corresponds to TRBD1 (6 bases). With 2 bases removed from V and 4 bases from J, the gap between germline ends came to 14 bases. The CDR3 is made up of 15 amino acids. CDR1 is SEHNR, CDR2 FQNEAQ, per germline (reference sequence). The CDR3 spells CASSLYIARGETQYF. CDR3 in DNA: TGTGCCAGCAGCTTATACATCGCCAGGGGAGAGACCCAGTACTTC. The variable domain in full, completed from reference TRBV7-9 and TRBJ2-5, reads DTGVSQNPRHKITKRGQNVTFRCDPISEHNRLYWYRQTLGQGPEFLTYFQNEAQLEKSRLLSDRFSAERPKGSFSTLEIQRTEQGDSAMYLCASSLYIARGETQYFGPGTRLLVL.

This rearrangement joins TRBV21-1 to TRBJ1-4; the D call in the table, TRBD1, was not verified against the DNA. TRBV21-1 is marked as a pseudogene. CDR3 length: 19 residues. For the CDR3, the DNA is TGTGCCAGCAGTTCAAACAGGGGGCGCCTTAGGCCAACTAATGAAAAACTGTTTTTT. Residues: CASSSNRGRLRPTNEKLFF.

Notes on this clone: Sequence at one end of the junction differs from germline and may be a read error. The chain carries TRBV11-2 and TRBJ2-4; 11 nucleotides match TRBD2. The CDR3 length is 16 residues. Germline-derived CDR1 and CDR2 are SGHAT and FQNNGV. CDR3 protein: CASSPRSGRAQPVRDF. The CDR3 DNA is TGTGCCAGCAGCCCCCGTAGCGGGAGGGCCCAGCCGGTAAGAGACTTC.

The chain uses TRBV5-8 and TRBJ2-7, with D possibly being TRBD1 or TRBD2 (5 bases each). The CDR3 is made up of 13 amino acids. Germline V CDR1 and CDR2: SGHTS, YDEGEE. Between the trimmed V and J ends, which lost 3 bases and 5 bases, there was a span of 12 bases. CDR3 DNA sequence: TGTGCCAGCAGCTCCCGACGGGGCCACGAGCAGTACTTC. Translated, it gives CASSSRRGHEQYF.

This chain joins TRBV6-1 and TRBJ2-7, with 10 nucleotides matching TRBD1. Germline V lookup: CDR1 MNHNS, CDR2 SASEGT. The CDR3 length is 14 residues. V was pared by 6 bases and J by 5 bases, with 7 bases of the junction left unmatched. CDR3 sequence (DNA): TGTGCCAGCAGGTCCGGGACAGGGGACCACGAGCAGTACTTC. Protein: CASRSGTGDHEQYF.

CDR3 in DNA: TGTGCCAGCAGTGGACAGGGAAGAATAGCCCAGCATTTT. The encoded protein is CASSGQGRIAQHF. The genes are TRBV27 and TRBJ1-5, with 8 bases identical to TRBD1. The CDR3 runs to 13 residues. V lost 5 bases to trimming and J lost 11 bases; unmatched junction nucleotides: 8. From germline, CDR1 is MNHEY and CDR2 SMNVEV (reference sequence).

This chain links TRBV29-1 with TRBJ1-4; D unresolved. CDR1 is SQVTM, CDR2 ANQGSEA, per germline. V lost 4 bases and J lost 8, with 11 bases in between. The CDR3 sequence is 12 residues long. The CDR3 protein is CSVGGTPEKLFF. The CDR3 DNA reads as TGCAGCGTTGGTGGTACCCCGGAAAAACTGTTTTTT.

The rearrangement joins TRBV2 to TRBJ1-6; D possibly corresponds to TRBD1 (6 bases). CDR1 and CDR2 from the germline V gene are SNHLY and FYNNEI. This CDR3 is built from 15 residues. The ends were cut back, 7 bases at V and 6 bases at J, with 16 bases in the middle. CDR3: CASTYQGLINSPLHF. In nucleotides, the CDR3 is TGTGCCAGCACTTATCAGGGGCTGATTAATTCACCCCTCCACTTT.

The rearrangement links TRBV2 to TRBJ1-2; 7 bases line up with TRBD1. The CDR3 sequence is 13 residues long. Per germline, CDR1 SNHLY and CDR2 FYNNEI. V dropped 8 bases and J dropped 8; count of bases not matched to a gene: 11. The CDR3 DNA sequence: TGTGCCAGCCATTATACAGGGGCACAAGGCTACACCTTC. It specifies CASHYTGAQGYTF.

V usage is TRBV12-5 and J usage is TRBJ2-7; maybe TRBD1 (6 bases). The germline CDR1 and CDR2 sequences are LGHNT and FRNRAP. V gave up 0 bases and J gave up 3 bases, with 15 bases separating them. This CDR3 is 16 amino acids long. This CDR3 reads CASGLVLGAKFYEQYF. In nucleotides, the CDR3 is TGTGCTAGTGGTTTGGTACTGGGGGCGAAGTTCTACGAGCAGTACTTC.

The rearrangement links TRBV5-1 to TRBJ1-6; D gene unclear. V lost 0 bases to trimming and J lost 8 bases, with 12 bases between them. The CDR3 runs 15 residues. Per the germline V gene, CDR1 is SGHRS and CDR2 is YFSETQ. The CDR3 nucleotides are TGCGCCAGCAGCTTGGCAGGTCCTAGATATTCACCCCTCCACTTT. It codes for CASSLAGPRYSPLHF.